The 28 T cell receptor beta chains in this list originate from one sample, sequenced in a study of shared clonotypes between healthy human individuals. The repertoire was sequenced with immunoSEQ multiplex PCR; TCRdb's copy has only in-frame clones and lacks some. The repertoire holds about 1.5 million clones, with around 98% as singletons. Sequencing input: naive CD4+ T cells sorted from blood. As for subset: CD45RA+ positively selected. Receptors originate from a man aged 25-45 years in good health.

This clone came up once. The chain joins TRBV4-3 to TRBJ2-2; 8 bases fit TRBD1. The V segment lost 4 bases and the J segment 0 bases; nucleotides outside the gene matches: 4. Germline lookup yields CDR1 LGHNA and CDR2 YSLEER. This CDR3 contains 16 residues. The CDR3 DNA is TGCGCCAGCAGCCGCCGACAGGGGCCGAACACCGGGGAGCTGTTTTTT. The encoded protein is CASSRRQGPNTGELFF.

The J gene is TRBJ2-1, the V gene TRBV18; 9 bases line up with TRBD2. The CDR3 spans 18 residues. The V gene's germline CDR1 is KGHSH and CDR2 LQKENI. Trimming removed 4 bases from V and 0 bases from J; junction bases left unmatched: 10. In nucleotides, the CDR3 is TGTGCCAGCTCACGGACTAGCGACCACCCGAGCTCCTACAATGAGCAGTTCTTC. This gives the protein CASSRTSDHPSSYNEQFF. Variable domain in full (rest from reference TRBV18 and TRBJ2-1): NAGVMQNPRHLVRRRGQEARLRCSPMKGHSHVYWYRQLPEEGLKFMVYLQKENIIDESGMPKERFSAEFPKEGPSILRIQQVVRGDSAAYFCASSRTSDHPSSYNEQFFGPGTRLTVL.

The chain has TRBV29-1 and TRBJ2-5; possible D gene TRBD2, 6 bases. V dropped 5 bases and J dropped 2 bases, with 15 bases sitting between them. The CDR3 extends over 14 amino acids. Per the germline V gene, CDR1 is SQVTM and CDR2 is ANQGSEA. The DNA for the CDR3 is TGCAGCGTTTCCCGCGGGGTGGGACAAGAGACCCAGTACTTC. It encodes CSVSRGVGQETQYF.

V usage is TRBV10-3 and J usage is TRBJ2-5; 7 positions match TRBD1. This CDR3 has 14 amino acids. Germline values: CDR1 ENHRY, CDR2 SYGVKD. V gave up 10 bases and J gave up 1 base; unmatched junction bases: 9. The CDR3: CASRPGQSQETQYF. CDR3 coding DNA: TGTGCCAGTCGACCGGGACAGTCCCAAGAGACCCAGTACTTC.

This chain joins TRBV11-3 and TRBJ2-1; D is ambiguous. The CDR3 is 13 residues long. Between the trimmed V and J ends, which lost 4 bases and 6 bases, there was a span of 10 bases. Germline CDR1 and CDR2: SGHNT and YENEEA. The DNA for the CDR3 is TGTGCCAGCAGCTCCCATTCCGGCAATGAGCAGTTCTTC. Its translation: CASSSHSGNEQFF.

This sequence joins TRBV5-1 and TRBJ1-4, with a possible D match to TRBD1 (5 bases). The CDR3 is made up of 15 amino acids. Trimming took off 4 bases at V and 8 bases at J, with 18 bases between the two ends. Germline V CDR1 and CDR2: SGHRS, YFSETQ. This CDR3 reads CASSPSGPNGEKLFF. CDR3 nucleotide sequence: TGCGCCAGCAGCCCATCAGGGCCCAATGGGGAAAAACTGTTTTTT.

CDR3 amino acids: CASSSRTGLQRTSEQYF. The CDR3, as DNA: TGTGCCAGCAGTTCCCGGACAGGCTTGCAACGGACTAGCGAGCAGTACTTC. The chain uses TRBV27 and TRBJ2-7; D is perhaps TRBD1 or TRBD2 (7 bases each). CDR1 and CDR2 (germline): MNHEY, SMNVEV (reference sequence). CDR3 length equals 17 residues. V lost 4 bases and J 6 bases, leaving 25 bases between the germline ends.

The V and J genes are TRBV7-2 and TRBJ1-1, with D perhaps TRBD1 (6 bases). Germline values: CDR1 SGHTA, CDR2 FQGNSA. Trimming took 1 base from V and 0 from J, leaving 9 bases between them. The CDR3 extends over 15 amino acids. DNA of the CDR3: TGTGCCAGCAGCTTAGTGGGGGCAATGAACACTGAAGCTTTCTTT. Its translation is CASSLVGAMNTEAFF. The full variable domain, its missing parts supplied by reference TRBV7-2 and TRBJ1-1, is GAGVSQSPSNKVTEKGKDVELRCDPISGHTALYWYRQSLGQGLEFLIYFQGNSAPDKSGLPSDRFSAERTGGSVSTLTIQRTQQEDSAVYLCASSLVGAMNTEAFFGQGTRLTVV.

This clone occurred once. The V gene is TRBV4-3, the J gene TRBJ2-3; tentative D call: TRBD2 (6 bases). Germline V gene sequence: CDR1 LGHNA, CDR2 YSLEER. Trimming removed 1 base from V and 1 base from J, with 12 bases in between. This CDR3 has 16 residues. In nucleotides, the CDR3 is TGCGCCAGCAGCCAAGGTTTGGCGGGACGCACAGATACGCAGTATTTT. It yields the protein CASSQGLAGRTDTQYF.

V is TRBV5-4 and J is TRBJ2-7, with a tentative D call TRBD2 (5 bases). V lost 3 bases, J lost 3 bases, and 13 bases lay in between. Germline assignment: CDR1 SGHNT and CDR2 YYREEE (reference sequence). This CDR3 has 14 residues. CDR3 loop: CASSSRTGNYEQYF. CDR3 sequence (DNA): TGTGCCAGCAGCTCGCGGACTGGAAACTACGAGCAGTACTTC. The full variable domain, in which reference TRBV5-4 and TRBJ2-7 provide the parts outside the CDR3, is ETGVTQSPTHLIKTRGQQVTLRCSSQSGHNTVSWYQQALGQGPQFIFQYYREEENGRGNFPPRFSGLQFPNYSSELNVNALELDDSALYLCASSSRTGNYEQYFGPGTRLTVT.

The genes are TRBV6-5 and TRBJ2-3, with a weak D call TRBD1 (6 bases). Deletions cut 5 bases from V and 5 bases from J, with 17 bases between. The CDR3 covers 15 residues. CDR1 and CDR2 from the germline V gene are MNHEY and SVGAGI. The CDR3 here is CASSVTGRREDTQYF. CDR3 nucleotide sequence: TGTGCCAGCAGTGTTACAGGGCGACGGGAAGATACGCAGTATTTT.

CDR3: CAWSAHSLGMNSSYNEQFF. CDR3 nucleotides: TGTGCCTGGAGTGCCCATTCTCTGGGGATGAATAGCTCCTACAATGAGCAGTTCTTC. The chain couples TRBV30 to TRBJ2-1; D is ambiguous. The germline gives CDR1 GTSNPN, CDR2 SVGIG (reference sequence). Trimming cost V 1 base and J 0 bases, with 22 bases left between them. The length of the CDR3 is 19 residues.

The V gene is TRBV6-1, the J gene TRBJ2-7, with 7 bases matching TRBD1. The CDR3 totals 15 residues. The J segment lost 0 bases and the V segment lost 6 bases, leaving 8 bases of the junction unmatched. The germline gives CDR1 MNHNS, CDR2 SASEGT. The DNA of the CDR3 is TGTGCCAGCAGAAAAATCGACAGGGACTCCTACGAGCAGTACTTC. Its protein product is CASRKIDRDSYEQYF.

The chain combines TRBV4-1 with TRBJ2-4, with 13 positions matching TRBD2. The V segment lost 0 bases and the J segment 8 bases; nucleotides outside the gene matches: 4. This CDR3 region has 16 residues. Germline CDR1 reads MGHRA; CDR2 reads YSYEKL. DNA of the CDR3: TGCGCCAGCAGCCAAGATCGGACTAGCGGGAGTGACATTCAGTACTTC. Amino acid sequence: CASSQDRTSGSDIQYF.

The rearrangement links TRBV9 to TRBJ2-7; 10 positions match TRBD1. V lost 4 bases and J lost 4; bases outside the gene matches: 17. Germline CDR1 SGDLS, CDR2 YYNGEE. The CDR3 length is 18 residues. CDR3 region: CASSSKGAGQGSRYEQYF. The CDR3 DNA sequence: TGTGCCAGCAGCTCAAAGGGAGCGGGACAGGGGTCCCGTTACGAGCAGTACTTC.

The CDR3 nucleotides are TGTGCCAGCAGCTTAAAGTCTCGGGAGAACACTGAAGCTTTCTTT. Translated: CASSLKSRENTEAFF. The gene calls are TRBV7-9 and TRBJ1-1, with unresolved D. The CDR3 spans 15 residues. CDR1 and CDR2 from the germline V gene are SEHNR and FQNEAQ (reference sequence). V was shortened by 2 bases and J by 1 base, with 11 bases between the two germline ends.

The CDR3 protein is CASSAAGSRGANVLTF. The CDR3 DNA reads TGTGCCAGCAGTGCTGCAGGGTCGCGGGGGGCCAACGTCCTGACTTTC. This chain uses TRBV28 with TRBJ2-6, with D perhaps TRBD1 (5 bases). Trimming left V 5 bases short and J 4 bases short, with 15 bases between. From germline, CDR1 is MDHEN and CDR2 SYDVKM. This CDR3 comprises 16 residues.

The chain joins TRBV14 to TRBJ1-4; no clear D. The germline V gene encodes CDR1 SGHDN and CDR2 FVKESK. V lost 4 bases and J lost 0, with 6 bases in between. CDR3 length equals 14 residues. CDR3 in DNA: TGTGCCAGCAGCCTTTGGACAACTAATGAAAAACTGTTTTTT. Translated: CASSLWTTNEKLFF.

Points on this clone: In the same sample, other DNA sequences code for this CDR3. The CDR3 coding sequence is TGCAGCGTTGTGGGCGGGAACTATGGCTACACCTTC. Its protein product is CSVVGGNYGYTF. The rearrangement uses TRBV29-1 and TRBJ1-2; D unclear. Germline V gives CDR1 SQVTM, CDR2 ANQGSEA. Trimming shortened V by 4 bases and J by 2 bases, and 8 bases separated the two germline ends. The CDR3 runs to 12 residues.

The chain is built from TRBV7-9 and TRBJ1-2; 8 nucleotides match TRBD1. The CDR3 is 18 residues long. With V trimmed by 2 bases and J by 0 bases, 11 bases remained unmatched. Germline lookup yields CDR1 SEHNR and CDR2 FQNEAQ (reference sequence). CDR3 amino acids: CASSLPRGQALANYGYTF. CDR3 nucleotide sequence: TGTGCCAGCAGCTTACCAAGGGGACAGGCGTTAGCTAACTATGGCTACACCTTC.

The rearrangement uses TRBV9 and TRBJ2-1; a weak D match, TRBD2 (6 bases). Germline CDR1 reads SGDLS; CDR2 reads YYNGEE. The V end was cut by 3 bases, the J end by 4 bases, with 14 bases between. The CDR3 has 15 residues. The CDR3 DNA sequence: TGTGCCAGCAGCGGCGCACCGGGAGTATACAATGAGCAGTTCTTC. This codes for CASSGAPGVYNEQFF.

This rearrangement joins TRBV5-1 to TRBJ1-1, with 9 positions matching TRBD1. Germline V CDR1 and CDR2: SGHRS, YFSETQ. CDR3 length equals 19 residues. Trimming took 1 base from V and 0 from J; bases not matched to a gene: 13. CDR3 sequence reads: CASSLTGTGRLTMNTEAFF. The CDR3 DNA reads as TGCGCCAGCAGCTTGACCGGGACAGGGAGACTGACGATGAACACTGAAGCTTTCTTT.

V gene TRBV7-2 combines with J gene TRBJ2-1; 8 nucleotides match TRBD2. In germline, CDR1 is SGHTA, CDR2 FQGNSA. The CDR3 extends over 16 amino acids. V was pared by 5 bases and J by 6 bases, with 12 bases of the junction left unmatched. CDR3 in DNA: TGTGCCAGCAGCCCTATCGGGAGGGCCGTATCCAATGAGCAGTTCTTC. Amino acid sequence: CASSPIGRAVSNEQFF.

The chain joins TRBV18 to TRBJ2-7; no definite D call. The CDR3 covers 15 residues. Germline lookup yields CDR1 KGHSH and CDR2 LQKENI. Trimming pared 2 bases from V and 0 bases from J, leaving 11 bases between. CDR3 residues: CASSPIPGSSYEQYF. In DNA, the CDR3 is TGTGCCAGCTCACCAATCCCGGGTAGCTCCTACGAGCAGTACTTC.

Points on this clone: This same CDR3 is encoded by further DNA sequences in the sample. The chain couples TRBV9 to TRBJ2-3, with 11 bases matching TRBD2. The CDR3 has 16 residues. Trimming took 3 bases from V and 2 from J; bases not matched to a gene: 5. The germline V gene has CDR1 SGDLS and CDR2 YYNGEE. The CDR3 sequence is CASSAGTSGYTDTQYF. CDR3 DNA sequence: TGTGCCAGCAGCGCTGGGACTAGCGGCTACACAGATACGCAGTATTTT.

V and J are TRBV7-2 and TRBJ2-7; D is possibly TRBD2 (6 bases). The germline V gene has CDR1 SGHTA and CDR2 FQGNSA. The CDR3 runs 15 residues. V was shortened by 2 bases and J by 2 bases, with 13 bases between the two germline ends. CDR3 DNA: TGTGCCAGCAGCTTATGGACGGGAGTTACCTACGAGCAGTACTTC. This gives the protein CASSLWTGVTYEQYF. Together with reference TRBV7-2 and TRBJ2-7, the CDR3 gives the full variable domain: GAGVSQSPSNKVTEKGKDVELRCDPISGHTALYWYRQSLGQGLEFLIYFQGNSAPDKSGLPSDRFSAERTGGSVSTLTIQRTQQEDSAVYLCASSLWTGVTYEQYFGPGTRLTVT.

This chain links TRBV5-1 with TRBJ2-2; D call uncertain. The CDR3 is made up of 14 amino acids. V was trimmed by 4 bases and J by 5 bases, leaving 12 bases between them. Germline CDR1 is SGHRS and CDR2 is YFSETQ. CDR3 residues: CASSVDLVTGELFF. The CDR3 nucleotides read TGCGCCAGCAGCGTAGATCTAGTGACCGGGGAGCTGTTTTTT.

This clone was counted once. The sample has other DNA sequences that encode this CDR3 too. The chain has TRBV20-1 and TRBJ2-7; D unresolved. V was clipped by 3 bases and J by 5 bases, with 5 bases between them. This CDR3 region has 10 residues. Looked up from germline, CDR1 is DFQATT and CDR2 is SNEGSKA (reference sequence). The CDR3, as DNA: TGCAGTGCTAGTGGTGACGAGCAGTACTTC. Translated, it gives CSASGDEQYF.